This T cell receptor beta chain was identified in a study of radiotherapy plus CTLA-4 blockade in lung cancer. Study conclusions and caveats: Peripheral blood showed expansion of tumor-derived TCR clones after radiotherapy and ipilimumab. Early clone dynamics of blood T cells, plus interferon-beta, reportedly predicted response best.

Only in-frame clones appear in the TCRdb table, and some are missing; sequencing was by immunoSEQ multiplex PCR. This table holds 2,500 to 3,000 clones, about 80% found once. On this clone: Its antigen remains unknown.

People whose metastatic non-small-cell lung cancer was chemo-refractory got focal radiation along with CTLA-4 blockade by ipilimumab. The CDR3 is 15 amino acids. V was cut by 0 bases and J by 4 bases, with 13 bases left in between. Germline values: CDR1 LGHNA, CDR2 YSLEER. The sequences come from tumor tissue, collected from a patient treated with radiotherapy plus ipilimumab. The receptor was derived from a human donor with non-small cell lung cancer that progressed on radiotherapy plus ipilimumab. The chain couples TRBV4-3 to TRBJ2-7; D is unclear. CDR3 coding DNA: TGCGCCAGCAGCCAAGAGGTGGGAACCACTTACGAGCAGTACTTC. This gives the protein CASSQEVGTTYEQYF.